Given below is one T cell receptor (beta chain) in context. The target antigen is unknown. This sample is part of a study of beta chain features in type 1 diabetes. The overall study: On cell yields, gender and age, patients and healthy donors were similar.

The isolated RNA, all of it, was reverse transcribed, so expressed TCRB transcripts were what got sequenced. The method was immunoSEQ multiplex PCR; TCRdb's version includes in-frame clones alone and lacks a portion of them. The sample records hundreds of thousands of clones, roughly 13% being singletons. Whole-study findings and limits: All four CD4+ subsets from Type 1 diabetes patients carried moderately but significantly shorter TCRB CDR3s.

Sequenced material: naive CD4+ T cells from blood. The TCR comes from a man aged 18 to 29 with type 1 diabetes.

The CDR3 DNA is TGTGCCAGCACCCCATGGCAAGAGGGAAGCGGAAATCAGCCCCAGCATTTT. Amino acid sequence: CASTPWQEGSGNQPQHF. The chain combines TRBV28 with TRBJ1-5; D uncertain. V dropped 7 bases and J dropped 4 bases, with 23 bases sitting between them. There are 17 residues in the CDR3. CDR1 is MDHEN, CDR2 SYDVKM, per germline.